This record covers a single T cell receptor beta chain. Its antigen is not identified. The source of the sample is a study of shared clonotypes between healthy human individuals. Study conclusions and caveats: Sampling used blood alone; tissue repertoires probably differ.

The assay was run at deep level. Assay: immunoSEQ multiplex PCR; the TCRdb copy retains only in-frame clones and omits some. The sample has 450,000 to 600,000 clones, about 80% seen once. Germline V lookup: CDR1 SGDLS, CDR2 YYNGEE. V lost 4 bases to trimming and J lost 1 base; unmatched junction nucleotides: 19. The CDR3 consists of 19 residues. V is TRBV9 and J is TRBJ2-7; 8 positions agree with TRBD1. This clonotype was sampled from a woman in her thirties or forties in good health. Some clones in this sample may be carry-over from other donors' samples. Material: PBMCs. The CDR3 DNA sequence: TGTGCCAGCAGCTTAGCGGTGAGAACAGGGGGACTGGGGTCCTACGAGCAGTACTTC. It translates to CASSLAVRTGGLGSYEQYF.